What follows are 9 T cell receptor beta chains derived from one specimen sequenced in a study of neoadjuvant anti-PD-1 for oral cavity cancer. The table came from immunoSEQ multiplex PCR; TCRdb's copy has only in-frame clones and leaves some out. Of 9,000 to 10,000 clones in the sample, about 60% are singletons; the top ten hold around 4%. Time point given: after neoadjuvant nivolumab, at surgical resection. The sequencing here drew on PBMCs, taken after nivolumab (anti-PD-1) treatment. The receptor set was obtained from a person between 40 and 85 years old with oral cavity squamous cell carcinoma.

The chain combines TRBV11-2 with TRBJ2-1, with TRBD1 matching over 11 bases. This CDR3 contains 19 residues. CDR1 SGHAT and CDR2 FQNNGV come from the germline V gene. V shed 5 bases, J shed 4 bases, and the junction held 16 bases outside the gene matches. Here the CDR3 DNA reads TGTGCCAGCAGCCCCTTTCCCCACCGGGACAGGGGGGATTACAATGAGCAGTTCTTC. Residues: CASSPFPHRDRGDYNEQFF.

The chain is built from TRBV6-1 and TRBJ2-7; D remains ambiguous. Trimming took 4 bases from V and 2 from J, leaving 9 bases between them. This CDR3 spans 13 amino acids. In germline, CDR1 is MNHNS, CDR2 SASEGT. The CDR3 nucleotides are TGTGCCAGCAGTGCCCTGGGCCCCTACGAGCAGTACTTC. Protein product: CASSALGPYEQYF.

This chain links TRBV5-1 with TRBJ1-1; TRBD1 is a possible D gene (5 bases). Germline lookup yields CDR1 SGHRS and CDR2 YFSETQ. This CDR3 spans 15 amino acids. V lost 1 base and J 1 base, leaving 11 bases between the germline ends. The CDR3 spells CASSLFQGENTEAFF. The CDR3 DNA reads as TGCGCCAGCAGCTTGTTCCAGGGCGAGAACACTGAAGCTTTCTTT.

The rearrangement uses TRBV30 and TRBJ2-1; perhaps TRBD2 as D (6 bases). Germline V CDR1 and CDR2: GTSNPN, SVGIG (reference sequence). Trimming took 4 bases from V and 5 from J, leaving 9 bases between them. This CDR3 comprises 12 residues. CDR3 protein: CAWNRGNNEQFF. CDR3 nucleotides: TGTGCCTGGAACCGGGGGAACAATGAGCAGTTCTTC. Full variable domain (missing parts from reference TRBV30 and TRBJ2-1): SQTIHQWPATLVQPVGSPLSLECTVEGTSNPNLYWYRQAAGRGLQLLFYSVGIGQISSEVPQNLSASRPQDRQFILSSKKLLLSDSGFYLCAWNRGNNEQFFGPGTRLTVL.

This clone came up a few times. The chain is built from TRBV6-6 and TRBJ1-2; D unclear. V dropped 4 bases and J dropped 7 bases, with 13 bases sitting between them. Germline-derived CDR1 and CDR2 are MNHNY and SVGAGI (reference sequence). CDR3 length: 13 amino acids. Here the CDR3 DNA reads TGTGCCAGCAGTTCGGACCTCAAGGGTGGCTACACCTTC. The encoded protein is CASSSDLKGGYTF.

The chain carries TRBV9 and TRBJ2-2; the D is unclear. There are 12 residues in the CDR3. Germline V gives CDR1 SGDLS, CDR2 YYNGEE. Deletions cut 4 bases from V and 5 bases from J, with 6 bases between. CDR3 in amino acids: CASSPLTGELFF. The CDR3 DNA is TGTGCCAGCAGCCCCCTAACCGGGGAGCTGTTTTTT.

The rearrangement joins TRBV5-1 to TRBJ1-2; D perhaps matches TRBD1 (5 bases). This CDR3 spans 15 amino acids. V shed 1 base and J shed 2 bases, with 12 bases lying between them. Germline CDR1 is SGHRS and CDR2 is YFSETQ. The CDR3 DNA reads as TGCGCCAGCAGCTTGTTATCAGGGAGCAACTATGGCTACACCTTC. Protein product: CASSLLSGSNYGYTF.

The rearrangement joins TRBV27 to TRBJ1-1; TRBD1 agrees at 10 bases. V trimming: 3 bases; J trimming: 5 bases; junction bases outside the gene matches: 9. This CDR3 contains 16 residues. Germline assignment: CDR1 MNHEY and CDR2 SMNVEV (reference sequence). In DNA form, the CDR3 reads TGTGCCAGCAGTTTCCTTGGACAGGGGGTTGGTACTGAAGCTTTCTTT. It translates to CASSFLGQGVGTEAFF.

The chain combines TRBV27 with TRBJ2-7, with 9 positions matching TRBD2. The V and J ends lost 6 bases and 3 bases, in that order; junction bases with no gene match: 9. Germline V gene sequence: CDR1 MNHEY, CDR2 SMNVEV (reference sequence). This CDR3 comprises 15 residues. CDR3: CASRAKAGGLYEQYF. Written as DNA, the CDR3 is TGTGCCAGCAGAGCAAAAGCGGGAGGCCTCTACGAGCAGTACTTC.